The T cell receptor beta chain described here comes from a study of T cells in localized non-small cell lung cancer. Findings of the study overall: Median detection of top 100 tumor clones in adjacent lung was around 59 clones. Analysis by sequencing included only one tumor region, so heterogeneity remains possible. There was an association of higher blood T cell density with longer overall survival.

As for this clone: Its antigen is unknown.

Sequenced by immunoSEQ multiplex PCR; TCRdb stores in-frame clones only, minus some. The table has under 3,500 clones, over 25% seen once. The clonotype originates from a man aged 35-75 years with stage II squamous cell lung carcinoma. The sequences come from lung tumor tissue, collected before any cancer treatment.

This CDR3 reads CAWDIGTQKWHYGYTF. CDR3 in DNA: TGTGCCTGGGACATCGGGACTCAAAAGTGGCACTATGGCTACACCTTC. The gene calls are TRBV30 and TRBJ1-2; D is possibly TRBD1 (5 bases). The CDR3 has 16 amino acids. The germline gives CDR1 GTSNPN, CDR2 SVGIG (reference sequence). Trimming removed 5 bases from V and 3 bases from J, with 22 bases in between. Full variable domain (missing parts from reference TRBV30 and TRBJ1-2): SQTIHQWPATLVQPVGSPLSLECTVEGTSNPNLYWYRQAAGRGLQLLFYSVGIGQISSEVPQNLSASRPQDRQFILSSKKLLLSDSGFYLCAWDIGTQKWHYGYTFGSGTRLTVV.